A selection of T cell receptor beta chains follows, all from one sample in a study of shared clonotypes between healthy human individuals. The repertoire was sequenced with immunoSEQ multiplex PCR; TCRdb's copy has only in-frame clones and lacks some. Of about 700,000 clones in the sample, 92% were seen once. What was sequenced was naive CD8+ T cells sorted from blood. These TCRs come from a man aged 30 to 39 in good health. Both conserved end residues are trimmed from each CDR3. Fields, in order: V gene, clone size, J gene, CDR3 protein. Where a row states a size, it is once, few, many or the class of an expanded clone; other rows omit it.

v_gene: TRBV4-1; abundance: .; j_gene: TRBJ2-5; CDR3aa: ASSPIAGPYQETQY
v_gene: TRBV12-5; abundance: .; j_gene: TRBJ2-1; CDR3aa: ASGLEWGEQF
v_gene: TRBV6-6; abundance: .; j_gene: TRBJ2-1; CDR3aa: ASSSKSYNEQF
v_gene: TRBV7-9; abundance: .; j_gene: TRBJ2-7; CDR3aa: ASSPVDSHEQY
v_gene: TRBV12-5; abundance: .; j_gene: TRBJ2-1; CDR3aa: ASGPREARYNEQF
v_gene: TRBV10-3; abundance: .; j_gene: TRBJ2-1; CDR3aa: ATADYYNEQF
v_gene: TRBV27; abundance: .; j_gene: TRBJ1-5; CDR3aa: ASSSAGQGYQPQH
v_gene: TRBV15; abundance: .; j_gene: TRBJ1-1; CDR3aa: ATSRGWRADTEAF
v_gene: TRBV4-3; abundance: .; j_gene: TRBJ2-2; CDR3aa: ASSLMPGATGELF
v_gene: TRBV7-7; abundance: .; j_gene: TRBJ2-3; CDR3aa: ASSPTYSDLTDTQY
v_gene: TRBV7-9; abundance: once; j_gene: TRBJ1-5; CDR3aa: ASSGGDRGPPQH
v_gene: TRBV21-1; abundance: .; j_gene: TRBJ1-5; CDR3aa: ASSKPCQRARYQPQH
v_gene: TRBV5-1; abundance: many; j_gene: TRBJ2-7; CDR3aa: ASSISAAGGSYEQY
v_gene: TRBV19; abundance: .; j_gene: TRBJ2-1; CDR3aa: ASSEEYNEQF
v_gene: TRBV27; abundance: .; j_gene: TRBJ1-2; CDR3aa: ASSLRPNYGYT
v_gene: TRBV27; abundance: .; j_gene: TRBJ2-2; CDR3aa: ASSPLAGRNTGELF
v_gene: TRBV30; abundance: .; j_gene: TRBJ2-5; CDR3aa: AWSAREQSQETQY
v_gene: TRBV20-1; abundance: few; j_gene: TRBJ1-2; CDR3aa: SANYGYT
v_gene: TRBV28; abundance: .; j_gene: TRBJ2-1; CDR3aa: ASSPTTGNRWDEQF
v_gene: TRBV19; abundance: .; j_gene: TRBJ2-1; CDR3aa: ASRRRTYNEQF
v_gene: TRBV27; abundance: .; j_gene: TRBJ1-5; CDR3aa: ASSQTGPYSNQPQH
v_gene: TRBV5-1; abundance: .; j_gene: TRBJ1-1; CDR3aa: ASSMGQGGLNTEAF
v_gene: TRBV27; abundance: .; j_gene: TRBJ2-1; CDR3aa: ASRWGLARNEQF
v_gene: TRBV29-1; abundance: .; j_gene: TRBJ2-1; CDR3aa: SPYGGTYNEQF
v_gene: TRBV7-9; abundance: .; j_gene: TRBJ1-1; CDR3aa: ASSPAPGTVEAF
v_gene: TRBV9; abundance: few; j_gene: TRBJ2-7; CDR3aa: ASSPGQGAYEQY
v_gene: TRBV25-1; abundance: .; j_gene: TRBJ2-1; CDR3aa: ASSDPLSDYNEQF
v_gene: TRBV29-1; abundance: .; j_gene: TRBJ2-7; CDR3aa: SVTGGDRASYEQY
v_gene: TRBV28; abundance: few; j_gene: TRBJ2-2; CDR3aa: ASSYRDRGIPGELF
v_gene: TRBV7-2; abundance: once; j_gene: TRBJ2-3; CDR3aa: ASSPPSRADTQY
v_gene: TRBV19; abundance: .; j_gene: TRBJ2-1; CDR3aa: ASSQFLLQQF
v_gene: TRBV7-8; abundance: .; j_gene: TRBJ2-7; CDR3aa: ASGEGSYEQY
v_gene: TRBV6-1; abundance: .; j_gene: TRBJ1-1; CDR3aa: ASSDIWPETEAF
v_gene: TRBV9; abundance: once; j_gene: TRBJ2-1; CDR3aa: ASGGSGRPHEQF
v_gene: TRBV5-8; abundance: .; j_gene: TRBJ2-7; CDR3aa: ASRWFSYEQY
v_gene: TRBV27; abundance: .; j_gene: TRBJ2-2; CDR3aa: ASGSWTGELF
v_gene: TRBV25-1; abundance: once; j_gene: TRBJ2-2; CDR3aa: ASSEYRANTGELF
v_gene: TRBV25-1; abundance: once; j_gene: TRBJ1-5; CDR3aa: ASSDARNQPQH
v_gene: TRBV11-1; abundance: .; j_gene: TRBJ2-7; CDR3aa: ASSFSVYEQY
v_gene: TRBV7-9; abundance: .; j_gene: TRBJ2-1; CDR3aa: ASSDNEQF
v_gene: TRBV9; abundance: .; j_gene: TRBJ2-1; CDR3aa: ASRQTAGPGPGEQF
v_gene: TRBV13; abundance: .; j_gene: TRBJ2-7; CDR3aa: ASTMEQSYEQY
v_gene: TRBV12-5; abundance: .; j_gene: TRBJ2-7; CDR3aa: ASGAGVSAEQY
v_gene: TRBV7-6; abundance: .; j_gene: TRBJ1-1; CDR3aa: ASSSELTNTEAF
v_gene: TRBV6-4; abundance: once; j_gene: TRBJ2-3; CDR3aa: ASSDSKGAAQY
v_gene: TRBV11-2; abundance: .; j_gene: TRBJ2-3; CDR3aa: ASSFPGSWDTQY
v_gene: TRBV4-1; abundance: .; j_gene: TRBJ2-3; CDR3aa: ASSQEVAGTSTDTQY
v_gene: TRBV11-2; abundance: .; j_gene: TRBJ2-7; CDR3aa: ASSLVGRSPYEQY
v_gene: TRBV5-4; abundance: .; j_gene: TRBJ1-1; CDR3aa: ASSQGSFGAF
v_gene: TRBV7-9; abundance: .; j_gene: TRBJ2-1; CDR3aa: ASSSLAEYNEQF
v_gene: TRBV4-3; abundance: .; j_gene: TRBJ2-2; CDR3aa: ASSQDNGNTGELF
v_gene: TRBV7-6; abundance: .; j_gene: TRBJ2-1; CDR3aa: ASSLRVAGGTHNEQF
v_gene: TRBV29-1; abundance: once; j_gene: TRBJ2-1; CDR3aa: SVEVISGTARVEQF
v_gene: TRBV4-3; abundance: .; j_gene: TRBJ2-3; CDR3aa: ASSQGSTSGRDTQY
v_gene: TRBV7-9; abundance: .; j_gene: TRBJ2-7; CDR3aa: ASSFGPGTGVPYEQY